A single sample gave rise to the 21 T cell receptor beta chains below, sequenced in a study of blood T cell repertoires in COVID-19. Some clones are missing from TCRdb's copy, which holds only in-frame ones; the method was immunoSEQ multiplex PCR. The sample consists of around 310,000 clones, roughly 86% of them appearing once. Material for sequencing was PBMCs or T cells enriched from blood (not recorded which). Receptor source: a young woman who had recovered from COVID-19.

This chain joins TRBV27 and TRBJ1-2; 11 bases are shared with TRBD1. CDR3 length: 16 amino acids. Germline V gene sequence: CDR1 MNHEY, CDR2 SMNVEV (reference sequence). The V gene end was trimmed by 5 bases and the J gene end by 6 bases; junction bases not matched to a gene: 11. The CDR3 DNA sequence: TGTGCCAGCAGTCCCTACTCCCGGACAGGGGGCAATGGCTACACCTTC. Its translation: CASSPYSRTGGNGYTF.

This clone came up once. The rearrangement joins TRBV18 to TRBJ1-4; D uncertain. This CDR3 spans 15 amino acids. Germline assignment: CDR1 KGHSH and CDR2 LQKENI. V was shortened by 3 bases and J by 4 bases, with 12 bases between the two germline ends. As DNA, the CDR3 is TGTGCCAGCTCACCCGGGGAGGCCCGTAATGAAAAACTGTTTTTT. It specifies CASSPGEARNEKLFF.

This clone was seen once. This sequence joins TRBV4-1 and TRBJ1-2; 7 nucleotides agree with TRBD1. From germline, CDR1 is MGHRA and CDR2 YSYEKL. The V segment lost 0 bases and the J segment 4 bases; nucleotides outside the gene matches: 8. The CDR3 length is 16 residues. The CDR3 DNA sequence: TGCGCCAGCAGCCAAGAGGCAGGGGGGTACGTCTATGGCTACACCTTC. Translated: CASSQEAGGYVYGYTF.

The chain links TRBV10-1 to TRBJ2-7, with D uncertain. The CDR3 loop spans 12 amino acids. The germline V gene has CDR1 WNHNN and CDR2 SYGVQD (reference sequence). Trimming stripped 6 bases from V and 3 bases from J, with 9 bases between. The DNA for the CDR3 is TGCGCCAGCAGACTACACGGCTACGAGCAGTACTTC. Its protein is CASRLHGYEQYF.

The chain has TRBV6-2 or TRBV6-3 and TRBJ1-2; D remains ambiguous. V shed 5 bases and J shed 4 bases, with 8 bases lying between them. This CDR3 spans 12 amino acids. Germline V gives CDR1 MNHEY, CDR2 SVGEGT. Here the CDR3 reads CASSPRGYGYTF. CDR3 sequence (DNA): TGTGCCAGCAGTCCCCGAGGCTATGGCTACACCTTC.

CDR3 protein: CSVGTGYTGELFF. The CDR3 nucleotides are TGCAGCGTTGGGACAGGGTACACCGGGGAGCTGTTTTTT. V gene TRBV29-1 combines with J gene TRBJ2-2; 8 bases line up with TRBD1. The length of the CDR3 is 13 residues. CDR1 is SQVTM and CDR2 is ANQGSEA in the germline V gene. Trimming took 4 bases from V and 3 from J; bases not matched to a gene: 1.

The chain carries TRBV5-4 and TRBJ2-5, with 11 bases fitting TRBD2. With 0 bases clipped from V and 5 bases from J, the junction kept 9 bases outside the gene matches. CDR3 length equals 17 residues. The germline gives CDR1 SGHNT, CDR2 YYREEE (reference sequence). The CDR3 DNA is TGTGCCAGCAGCTTGGGACTAGCGGGAAGGTGGGGGGAGACCCAGTACTTC. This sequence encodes CASSLGLAGRWGETQYF.

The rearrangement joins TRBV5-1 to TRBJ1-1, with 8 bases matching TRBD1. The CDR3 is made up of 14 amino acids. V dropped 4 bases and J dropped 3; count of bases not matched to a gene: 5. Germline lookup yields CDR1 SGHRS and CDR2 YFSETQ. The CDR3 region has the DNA TGCGCCAGCAGCATGCAGGGGGCTGACACTGAAGCTTTCTTT. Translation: CASSMQGADTEAFF.

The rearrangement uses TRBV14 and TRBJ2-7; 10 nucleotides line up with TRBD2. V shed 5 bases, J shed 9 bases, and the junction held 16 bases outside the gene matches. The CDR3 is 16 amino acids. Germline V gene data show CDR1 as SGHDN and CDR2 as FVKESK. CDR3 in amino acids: CASSLRSSGRPGRQYF. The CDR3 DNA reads TGTGCCAGCAGCTTGCGGAGTAGCGGGAGGCCTGGCAGGCAGTACTTC.

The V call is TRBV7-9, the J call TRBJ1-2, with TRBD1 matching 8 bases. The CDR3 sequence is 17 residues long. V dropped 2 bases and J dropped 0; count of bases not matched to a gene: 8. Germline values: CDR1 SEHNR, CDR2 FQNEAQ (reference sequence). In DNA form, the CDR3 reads TGTGCCAGCAGCTTATCTGGCGGGACAGGATCTAACTATGGCTACACCTTC. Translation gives CASSLSGGTGSNYGYTF.

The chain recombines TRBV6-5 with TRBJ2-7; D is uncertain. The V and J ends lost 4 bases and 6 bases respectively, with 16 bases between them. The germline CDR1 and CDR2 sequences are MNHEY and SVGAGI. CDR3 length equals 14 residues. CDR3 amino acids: CASSSPQVLGEQYF. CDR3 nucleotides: TGTGCCAGCAGTTCCCCCCAGGTCTTAGGCGAGCAGTACTTC.

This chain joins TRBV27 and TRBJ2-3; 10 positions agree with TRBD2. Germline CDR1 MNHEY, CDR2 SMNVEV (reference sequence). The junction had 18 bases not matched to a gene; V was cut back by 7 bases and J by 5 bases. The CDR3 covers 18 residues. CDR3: CASTRLIASGSLGDTQYF. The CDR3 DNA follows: TGTGCCAGCACAAGGTTGATAGCTAGCGGGAGTCTGGGAGATACGCAGTATTTT.

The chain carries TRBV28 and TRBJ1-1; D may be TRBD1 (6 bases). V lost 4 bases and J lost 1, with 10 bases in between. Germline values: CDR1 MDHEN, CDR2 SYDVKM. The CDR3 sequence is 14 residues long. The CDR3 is CASSYTGQNTEAFF. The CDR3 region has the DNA TGTGCCAGCAGTTACACGGGACAGAACACTGAAGCTTTCTTT.

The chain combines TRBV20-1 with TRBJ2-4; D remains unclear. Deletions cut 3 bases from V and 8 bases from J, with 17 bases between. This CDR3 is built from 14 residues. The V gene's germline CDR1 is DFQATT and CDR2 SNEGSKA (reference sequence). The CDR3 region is CSASPGPALDIQYF. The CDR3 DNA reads TGCAGTGCTAGTCCGGGTCCCGCCCTTGACATTCAGTACTTC.

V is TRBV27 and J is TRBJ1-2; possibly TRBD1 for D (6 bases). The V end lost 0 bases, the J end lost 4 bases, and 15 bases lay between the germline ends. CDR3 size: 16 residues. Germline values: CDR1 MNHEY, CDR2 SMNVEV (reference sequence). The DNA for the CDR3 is TGTGCCAGCAGTTTATCGTGGTCAGGGGTCGGCTATGGCTACACCTTC. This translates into CASSLSWSGVGYGYTF.

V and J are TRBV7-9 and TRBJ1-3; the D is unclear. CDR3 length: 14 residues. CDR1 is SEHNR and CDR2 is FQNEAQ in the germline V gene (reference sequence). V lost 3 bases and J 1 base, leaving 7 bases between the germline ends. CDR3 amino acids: CASSLVRSGNTIYF. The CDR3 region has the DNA TGTGCCAGCAGCTTGGTTAGATCTGGAAACACCATATATTTT.

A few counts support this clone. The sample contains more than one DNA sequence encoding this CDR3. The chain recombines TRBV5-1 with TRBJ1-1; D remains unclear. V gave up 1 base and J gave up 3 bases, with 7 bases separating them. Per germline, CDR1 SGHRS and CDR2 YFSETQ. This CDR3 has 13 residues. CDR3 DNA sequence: TGCGCCAGCAGCTTGAAGGGAGACACTGAAGCTTTCTTT. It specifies CASSLKGDTEAFF.

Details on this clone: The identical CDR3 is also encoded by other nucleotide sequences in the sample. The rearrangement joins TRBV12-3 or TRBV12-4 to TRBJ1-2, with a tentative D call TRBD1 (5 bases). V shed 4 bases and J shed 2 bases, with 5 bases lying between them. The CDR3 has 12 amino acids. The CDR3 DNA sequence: TGTGCCAGCAGTTCAGGGAACTATGGCTACACCTTC. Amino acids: CASSSGNYGYTF.

CDR3 protein: CASSVSGRRSDTQYF. CDR3 in DNA: TGTGCCAGCAGCGTTAGCGGGAGGAGGTCAGATACGCAGTATTTT. The J gene is TRBJ2-3, the V gene TRBV7-9; 10 bases align to TRBD2. Germline lookup yields CDR1 SEHNR and CDR2 FQNEAQ (reference sequence). Trimming removed 5 bases from V and 4 bases from J; junction bases left unmatched: 6. The CDR3 extends over 15 amino acids.

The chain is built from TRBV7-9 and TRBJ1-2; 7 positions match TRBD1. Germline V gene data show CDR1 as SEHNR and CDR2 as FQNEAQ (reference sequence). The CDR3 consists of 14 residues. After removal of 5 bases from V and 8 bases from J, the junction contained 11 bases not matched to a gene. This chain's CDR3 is CASSGETGRWGYTF. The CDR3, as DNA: TGTGCCAGCAGCGGGGAGACAGGGAGGTGGGGCTACACCTTC.

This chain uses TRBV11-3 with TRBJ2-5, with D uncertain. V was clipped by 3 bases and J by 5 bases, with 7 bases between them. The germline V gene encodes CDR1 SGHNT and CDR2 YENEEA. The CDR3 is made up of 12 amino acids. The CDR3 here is CASSFLPETQYF. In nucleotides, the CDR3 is TGTGCCAGCAGCTTCCTACCGGAGACCCAGTACTTC. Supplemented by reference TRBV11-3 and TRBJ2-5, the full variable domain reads EAGVVQSPRYKIIEKKQPVAFWCNPISGHNTLYWYLQNLGQGPELLIRYENEEAVDDSQLPKDRFSAERLKGVDSTLKIQPAELGDSAVYLCASSFLPETQYFGPGTRLLVL.